This paragraph reports one TCR beta chain. Using immunoSEQ multiplex PCR, the repertoire was profiled, and TCRdb retains in-frame clones only, with some absent. The table records about 160,000 clones, around 80% of them present only once. The data derive from a study of blood T cell repertoires in COVID-19. V shed 5 bases, J shed 0 bases, and the junction held 13 bases outside the gene matches. Germline loops: CDR1 SGHVS, CDR2 FQNEAQ. This CDR3 spans 19 amino acids. The J gene is TRBJ1-5, the V gene TRBV7-8, with 10 bases matching TRBD1. Sequences were obtained from peripheral blood. The receptor was derived from a woman aged 80 or over with acute or convalescent COVID-19. CDR3 sequence (DNA): TGTGCCAGCAGCCCCAGACCCGGACAGGGGGGGAATAGCAATCAGCCCCAGCATTTT. Translated, it gives CASSPRPGQGGNSNQPQHF.